The next 22 T cell receptor beta chains were all read from a single sample in a study of blood T cell repertoires in COVID-19. Sequencing used immunoSEQ multiplex PCR; TCRdb keeps in-frame clones, though not all of them. In the table there are some 93,000 clones, around 86% of which are singletons. Input material: peripheral blood. Source of these receptors: a man aged 60 to 75 with acute or convalescent COVID-19.

The rearrangement links TRBV5-8 to TRBJ2-4, with D tentatively TRBD1 (5 bases). Germline V gene data show CDR1 as SGHTS and CDR2 as YDEGEE. The CDR3 covers 20 residues. The germline V and J ends were trimmed by 2 bases and 3 bases, with 27 bases remaining between them. CDR3 bases: TGTGCCAGCAGCTTCGCCCCCCCTTGGACATACGATTTTCGCAAAAACATTCAGTACTTC. This gives the protein CASSFAPPWTYDFRKNIQYF.

The rearrangement uses TRBV20-1 and TRBJ2-1; D is possibly TRBD2 (5 bases). Germline V CDR1 and CDR2: DFQATT, SNEGSKA (reference sequence). The CDR3 is made up of 11 amino acids. Between the trimmed V and J ends, which lost 3 bases and 8 bases, there was a span of 8 bases. The CDR3 protein is CSASPGDEQFF. The CDR3 bases are TGCAGTGCTAGTCCCGGGGATGAGCAGTTCTTC.

The genes are TRBV7-9 and TRBJ2-2; D is perhaps TRBD1 (6 bases). Trimming pared 4 bases from V and 2 bases from J, leaving 11 bases between. CDR1 is SEHNR, CDR2 FQNEAQ, per germline (reference sequence). The CDR3 totals 15 residues. The CDR3 nucleotides are TGTGCCAGCAGCTGGGGGCAGGGAAACACCGGGGAGCTGTTTTTT. Protein sequence: CASSWGQGNTGELFF.

The V call is TRBV27, the J call TRBJ1-4; possible D gene TRBD1, 5 bases. Germline CDR1 and CDR2: MNHEY and SMNVEV (reference sequence). This CDR3 is 16 amino acids long. V lost 5 bases, J lost 3 bases, and 16 bases lay in between. The CDR3 DNA reads TGTGCCAGCAGTCCTGACAGTCCCTGGGCTAATGAAAAACTGTTTTTT. This codes for CASSPDSPWANEKLFF.

The rearrangement uses TRBV12-3 or TRBV12-4 and TRBJ2-7, with 7 bases aligning to TRBD1. V lost 5 bases and J lost 7; bases outside the gene matches: 8. The CDR3 totals 13 residues. The CDR3 region is CASSRNRGIEQYF. DNA of the CDR3: TGTGCCAGCAGTCGGAACAGGGGAATAGAGCAGTACTTC.

The J gene is TRBJ1-2, the V gene TRBV7-9; D not certain. CDR1 is SEHNR, CDR2 FQNEAQ, per germline (reference sequence). The CDR3 sequence is 14 residues long. Trimming stripped 5 bases from V and 4 bases from J, with 14 bases between. The CDR3 nucleotides are TGTGCCAGCAGCCCAGACACCTATGTCTATGGCTACACCTTC. Translation gives CASSPDTYVYGYTF.

The rearrangement joins TRBV5-3 to TRBJ1-4, with D unclear. TRBV5-3 is an open reading frame whose function is uncertain. This CDR3 region has 16 residues. Trimming took 2 bases from V and 0 from J, leaving 11 bases between them. Here the CDR3 DNA reads TGTGCCAGAAGCTTCCCTGAGGTATCAACTAATGAAAAACTGTTTTTT. Its protein is CARSFPEVSTNEKLFF.

The gene calls are TRBV13 and TRBJ2-7; 7 bases line up with TRBD1. Germline loops: CDR1 PRHDT, CDR2 FYEKMQ (reference sequence). There are 14 residues in the CDR3. With 2 bases clipped from V and 2 bases from J, the junction kept 3 bases outside the gene matches. The CDR3 here is CASSLSGGPYEQYF. In DNA form, the CDR3 reads TGTGCCAGCAGCTTATCAGGGGGACCCTACGAGCAGTACTTC.

V usage is TRBV30 and J usage is TRBJ1-6; D is uncertain. Trimming took off 1 base at V and 7 bases at J, with 14 bases between the two ends. CDR1 is GTSNPN, CDR2 SVGIG, per germline (reference sequence). This CDR3 comprises 15 residues. The CDR3: CAWSGPGLGNSPLHF. CDR3 DNA sequence: TGTGCCTGGAGTGGGCCAGGCCTCGGAAATTCACCCCTCCACTTT.

The chain employs TRBV7-9 and TRBJ2-7; D is perhaps TRBD2 (5 bases). CDR1 SEHNR and CDR2 FQNEAQ come from the germline V gene (reference sequence). The CDR3 length is 14 residues. V dropped 4 bases and J dropped 5 bases, with 15 bases sitting between them. The chain's CDR3 is CASSSPTEVHEQYF. CDR3 sequence (DNA): TGTGCCAGCAGCTCCCCGACGGAGGTGCACGAGCAGTACTTC.

On this clone itself: One end of the junction is discordant with germline, which a read error may explain. The chain links TRBV7-7 to TRBJ2-5; D not resolved. This CDR3 comprises 13 residues. CDR1 is SSHAT, CDR2 FNYEAQ, per germline (reference sequence). The CDR3 is CASSRDIQETQYF. CDR3 sequence (DNA): TGTGCTAGCAGTCGTGACATCCAAGAGACCCAGTACTTC.

V gene TRBV4-3 combines with J gene TRBJ1-6, with TRBD1 matching 8 bases. This CDR3 is built from 17 residues. V shed 1 base and J 7 bases; nucleotides not matched to a gene: 9. Germline V lookup: CDR1 LGHNA, CDR2 YSLEER. This chain's CDR3 is CASSQGVRGQWNSPLHF. CDR3 coding DNA: TGCGCCAGCAGCCAAGGCGTCAGGGGGCAGTGGAATTCACCCCTCCACTTT.

The chain carries TRBV30 and TRBJ1-1, with D possibly being TRBD1 (5 bases). This CDR3 has 13 amino acids. Trimming cost V 5 bases and J 1 base, with 11 bases left between them. CDR1 is GTSNPN and CDR2 is SVGIG in the germline V gene (reference sequence). The chain's CDR3 is CAWGLGGNTEAFF. As DNA, the CDR3 is TGTGCCTGGGGATTGGGGGGGAACACTGAAGCTTTCTTT.

This chain connects TRBV11-2 to TRBJ1-3, with 7 bases identical to TRBD1. This CDR3 region has 16 residues. Germline CDR1 is SGHAT and CDR2 is FQNNGV. V dropped 5 bases and J dropped 2; count of bases not matched to a gene: 9. CDR3 loop: CASSPKFTGAGNTIYF. Here the CDR3 DNA reads TGTGCCAGCAGCCCCAAATTCACAGGGGCTGGAAACACCATATATTTT.

The chain carries TRBV30 and TRBJ1-2; 7 nucleotides agree with TRBD1. Germline trimming cut 0 bases from V and 8 bases from J; bases unmatched to any gene: 6. Per the germline V gene, CDR1 is GTSNPN and CDR2 is SVGIG (reference sequence). The CDR3 contains 13 residues. CDR3 amino acids: CAWSVQGGSGYTF. The CDR3 coding sequence is TGTGCCTGGAGTGTACAAGGGGGCAGCGGCTACACCTTC.

The chain is built from TRBV11-2 and TRBJ2-7, with a possible D match to TRBD2 (7 bases). The germline CDR1 and CDR2 sequences are SGHAT and FQNNGV. This CDR3 has 14 residues. Trimming stripped 5 bases from V and 6 bases from J, with 17 bases between. The CDR3 here is CASSLHREGSEQYF. The CDR3 DNA follows: TGTGCCAGCAGCCTGCACAGGGAGGGGAGCGAGCAGTACTTC.

This clone was seen a handful of times. The chain couples TRBV19 to TRBJ2-5; D not certain. CDR3 length: 14 residues. Trimming left V 3 bases short and J 2 bases short, with 10 bases between. Germline values: CDR1 LNHDA, CDR2 SQIVND (reference sequence). The CDR3 DNA reads as TGTGCCAGTAGTATTGGCCGGAGTCAAGAGACCCAGTACTTC. Amino acids: CASSIGRSQETQYF. Using reference TRBV19 and TRBJ2-5 for the parts outside the CDR3, the full variable domain is DGGITQSPKYLFRKEGQNVTLSCEQNLNHDAMYWYRQDPGQGLRLIYYSQIVNDFQKGDIAEGYSVSREKKESFPLTVTSAQKNPTAFYLCASSIGRSQETQYFGPGTRLLVL.

The J gene is TRBJ2-3, the V gene TRBV5-4, with D perhaps TRBD2 (6 bases). Trimming removed 3 bases from V and 6 bases from J, with 8 bases in between. CDR1 is SGHNT, CDR2 YYREEE, per germline (reference sequence). The CDR3 covers 12 residues. CDR3: CASSSGRDTQYF. The CDR3 coding sequence is TGTGCCAGCAGCTCGGGGAGGGATACGCAGTATTTT.

The chain employs TRBV7-2 and TRBJ1-1; unclear D gene. Germline-derived CDR1 and CDR2 are SGHTA and FQGNSA. The CDR3 has 13 amino acids. With 1 base removed from V and 5 bases from J, the gap between germline ends came to 8 bases. In DNA, the CDR3 is TGTGCCAGCAGCTTAGTGGCGGCGACTGAAGCTTTCTTT. Translating it yields CASSLVAATEAFF. Based on the CDR3 plus reference TRBV7-2 and TRBJ1-1, the full variable domain is GAGVSQSPSNKVTEKGKDVELRCDPISGHTALYWYRQSLGQGLEFLIYFQGNSAPDKSGLPSDRFSAERTGGSVSTLTIQRTQQEDSAVYLCASSLVAATEAFFGQGTRLTVV.

The gene calls are TRBV24-1 and TRBJ1-5; D may be TRBD1 (6 bases). The germline gives CDR1 KGHDR, CDR2 SFDVKD. This CDR3 contains 16 residues. CDR3 sequence: CDKLLGASFINQPQHF. The CDR3 region has the DNA TGTGACAAGCTACTGGGGGCGAGTTTTATCAATCAGCCCCAGCATTTT.

The chain links TRBV5-1 to TRBJ2-7; 8 positions agree with TRBD2. The CDR3 covers 15 residues. From germline, CDR1 is SGHRS and CDR2 YFSETQ. The junction had 9 bases not matched to a gene; V was cut back by 4 bases and J by 3 bases. In nucleotides, the CDR3 is TGCGCCAGCAGCCCCCTGGCGGGGGGCATCTACGAGCAGTACTTC. This codes for CASSPLAGGIYEQYF. Together with reference TRBV5-1 and TRBJ2-7, the CDR3 gives the full variable domain: KAGVTQTPRYLIKTRGQQVTLSCSPISGHRSVSWYQQTPGQGLQFLFEYFSETQRNKGNFPGRFSGRQFSNSRSEMNVSTLELGDSALYLCASSPLAGGIYEQYFGPGTRLTVT.

The chain links TRBV29-1 to TRBJ2-3, with TRBD2 matching 8 bases. The J segment lost 5 bases and the V segment lost 6 bases, leaving 1 base of the junction unmatched. The CDR3 is made up of 11 amino acids. Germline CDR1 is SQVTM and CDR2 is ANQGSEA. The CDR3 reads CSVGGGDTQYF. CDR3 sequence (DNA): TGCAGCGTCGGGGGGGGAGATACGCAGTATTTT.